This TCR beta chain was sequenced in a study of T cells in Graves' hyperthyroidism and ophthalmopathy. The CDR3 sequence is 11 residues long. CDR1 is SGHVS, CDR2 FQNEAQ, per germline. Between the trimmed V and J ends, which lost 8 bases and 1 base, there was a span of 5 bases. Regions amplified from RNA transcripts were the TCR beta CDR3 regions. When the TCR CDR3 underwent first-round RT-PCR, the HTBI primer set was used. A single record per CDR3 protein comes from TCRdb applying MiXCR to the multiplex PCR reads. The sample holds 600,000 or so distinct CDR3 sequences; around 45% are singletons and the top ten take 8% to 8.5%. Investigators excluded patients with uncontrolled infection, other autoimmune disease, pregnancy or lactation. This clonotype turned up a few times.

Specimen: peripheral blood or thyroid tissue (not recorded which). The chain links TRBV7-8 to TRBJ1-1; D is unresolved. This receptor was taken from a woman aged 18-35 years with Graves' hyperthyroidism. DNA of the CDR3: TGTGCCAGCGGCGGGAACACTGAAGCTTTCTTT. Its protein product is CASGGNTEAFF.